This TCR beta chain emerged from a study of response to subunit inactivated influenza vaccine. Study outcomes and limitations: With each seasonal influenza vaccination, the authors suggested, few new T cells are recruited.

Details on this clonotype: Its specificity is not known.

TCRdb re-analysed the RT-PCR reads in MiXCR, keeping a single row per CDR3 protein. The profile shows 430,000 or so distinct CDR3 sequences, about a tenth of them singletons. Germline CDR1 is SGHRS and CDR2 is YFSETQ. The V gene lost 3 bases and the J gene lost 3 bases, with 10 bases spanning the gap. The CDR3 totals 14 residues. The chain uses TRBV5-1 and TRBJ2-4; possibly TRBD1 for D (5 bases). The source was PBMCs from blood, collected roughly 45 days after vaccination. The receptor's source is a man aged 50-59 years who received an inactivated influenza vaccine. In DNA, the CDR3 is TGCGCCAGCAGCTACCTGACAGACAAAAACATTCAGTACTTC. It translates to CASSYLTDKNIQYF.